The 4 T cell receptor beta chains below were found in one sample sequenced in a study of cytomegalovirus exposure and HLA in healthy donors. Use of 60 Vbeta and 13 Jbeta primers characterized the PCR. TCRdb's table, derived via immunoSEQ multiplex PCR, lists solely in-frame clones and lacks some. The table records around 88,000 clones, nearly 80% of them present only once. The sequenced material came from PBMCs. The receptors shown here come from a middle-aged woman in good health and CMV-seropositive.

This chain joins TRBV19 and TRBJ2-7, with TRBD2 as a possible D gene (5 bases). There are 12 residues in the CDR3. Germline values: CDR1 LNHDA, CDR2 SQIVND (reference sequence). V was trimmed by 1 base and J by 6 bases, leaving 7 bases between them. The CDR3 nucleotides read TGTGCCAGTAGTATAGGAGGAGGCGAGCAGTACTTC. It specifies CASSIGGGEQYF.

This rearrangement joins TRBV5-1 to TRBJ2-1, with D possibly matching TRBD2 (5 bases). The CDR3 covers 13 residues. The V and J ends lost 2 bases and 9 bases respectively, with 12 bases between them. CDR1 SGHRS and CDR2 YFSETQ come from the germline V gene. The CDR3 region has the DNA TGCGCCAGCAGCTTCGGTACCAGCGGTGAGCAGTTCTTC. Translated, it gives CASSFGTSGEQFF.

The chain combines TRBV25-1 with TRBJ2-7; maybe TRBD1 (5 bases). V was pared by 3 bases and J by 5 bases, with 14 bases between. Germline CDR1 reads MGHDK; CDR2 reads SYGVNS. The CDR3 consists of 14 residues. DNA for the CDR3: TGTGCCAGCAGTGAGGGTTCAGGGAAACACGAGCAGTACTTC. It codes for CASSEGSGKHEQYF.

The chain links TRBV4-2 to TRBJ1-5, with D uncertain. The germline V and J ends were trimmed by 0 bases and 4 bases, with 10 bases remaining between them. CDR1 and CDR2 from the germline V gene are LGHNA and YNFKEQ. The CDR3 is 15 residues long. CDR3 nucleotide sequence: TGTGCCAGCAGCCAAGATCGGTTCGGTAATCAGCCCCAGCATTTT. Its translation is CASSQDRFGNQPQHF.